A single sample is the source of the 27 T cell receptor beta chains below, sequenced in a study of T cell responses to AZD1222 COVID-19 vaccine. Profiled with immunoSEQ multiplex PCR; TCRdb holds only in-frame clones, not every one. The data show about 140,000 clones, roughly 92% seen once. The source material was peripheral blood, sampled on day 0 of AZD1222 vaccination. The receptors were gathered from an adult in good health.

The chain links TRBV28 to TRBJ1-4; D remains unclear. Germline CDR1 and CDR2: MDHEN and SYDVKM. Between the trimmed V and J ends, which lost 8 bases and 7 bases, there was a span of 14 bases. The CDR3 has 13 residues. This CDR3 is CASHRGLFEKLFF. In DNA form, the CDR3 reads TGTGCCAGCCATCGGGGTCTCTTTGAAAAACTGTTTTTT.

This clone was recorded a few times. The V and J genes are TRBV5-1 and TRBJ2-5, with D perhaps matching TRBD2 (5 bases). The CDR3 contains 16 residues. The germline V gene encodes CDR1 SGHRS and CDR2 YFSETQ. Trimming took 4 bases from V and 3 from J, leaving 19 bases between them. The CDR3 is CASSPNRGPPEETQYF. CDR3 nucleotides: TGCGCCAGCAGCCCAAACAGAGGGCCGCCCGAAGAGACCCAGTACTTC.

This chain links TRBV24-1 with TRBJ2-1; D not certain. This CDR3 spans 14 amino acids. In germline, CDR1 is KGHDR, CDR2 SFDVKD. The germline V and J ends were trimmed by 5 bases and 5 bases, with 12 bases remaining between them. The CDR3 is CATSVLGSNNEQFF. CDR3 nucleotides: TGTGCCACCAGTGTCCTGGGGTCCAACAATGAGCAGTTCTTC.

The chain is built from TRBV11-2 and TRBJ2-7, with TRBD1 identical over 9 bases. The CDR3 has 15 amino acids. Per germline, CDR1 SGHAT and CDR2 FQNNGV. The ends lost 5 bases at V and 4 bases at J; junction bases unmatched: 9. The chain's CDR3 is CASSADRDRVYEQYF. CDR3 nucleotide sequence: TGTGCCAGCAGCGCAGACCGGGACAGGGTTTACGAGCAGTACTTC.

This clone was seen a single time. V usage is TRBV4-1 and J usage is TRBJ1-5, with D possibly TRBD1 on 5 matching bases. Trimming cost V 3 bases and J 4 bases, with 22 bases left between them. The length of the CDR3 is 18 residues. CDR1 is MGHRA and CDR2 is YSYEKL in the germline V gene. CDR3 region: CASSHPMGGRGGNQPQHF. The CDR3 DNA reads TGCGCCAGCAGCCACCCCATGGGGGGGAGAGGAGGAAATCAGCCCCAGCATTTT.

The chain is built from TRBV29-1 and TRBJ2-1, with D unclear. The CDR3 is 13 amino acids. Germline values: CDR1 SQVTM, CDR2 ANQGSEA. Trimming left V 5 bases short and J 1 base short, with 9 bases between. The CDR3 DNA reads TGCAGCGTTAAAACAGATTCCTACAATGAGCAGTTCTTC. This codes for CSVKTDSYNEQFF.

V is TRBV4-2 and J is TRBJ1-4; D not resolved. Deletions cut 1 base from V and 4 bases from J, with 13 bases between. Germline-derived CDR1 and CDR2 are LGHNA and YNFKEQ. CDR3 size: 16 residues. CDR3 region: CASSQVEVRYNEKLFF. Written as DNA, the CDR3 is TGTGCCAGCAGCCAAGTCGAGGTCAGATATAATGAAAAACTGTTTTTT.

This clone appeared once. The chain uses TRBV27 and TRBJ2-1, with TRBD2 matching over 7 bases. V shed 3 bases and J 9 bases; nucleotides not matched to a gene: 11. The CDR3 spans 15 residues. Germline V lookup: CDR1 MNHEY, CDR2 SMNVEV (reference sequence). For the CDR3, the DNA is TGTGCCAGCAGTTTTGGGCTAGCGGAATACGGTGAGCAGTTCTTC. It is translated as CASSFGLAEYGEQFF.

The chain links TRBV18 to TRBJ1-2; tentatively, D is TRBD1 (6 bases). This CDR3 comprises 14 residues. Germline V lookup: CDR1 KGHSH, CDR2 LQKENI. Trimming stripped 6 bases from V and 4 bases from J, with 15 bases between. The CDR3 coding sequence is TGTGCCAGCTCTCCGAATCAACAGGGCTATGGCTACACCTTC. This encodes CASSPNQQGYGYTF.

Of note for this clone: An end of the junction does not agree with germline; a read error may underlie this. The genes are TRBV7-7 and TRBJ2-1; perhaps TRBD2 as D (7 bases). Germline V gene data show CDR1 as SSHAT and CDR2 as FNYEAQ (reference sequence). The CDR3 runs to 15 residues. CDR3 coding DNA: TGTGCTAGCAGCTTAGATGAGGGGGGGTACAATGAGCAGTTCTTC. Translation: CASSLDEGGYNEQFF.

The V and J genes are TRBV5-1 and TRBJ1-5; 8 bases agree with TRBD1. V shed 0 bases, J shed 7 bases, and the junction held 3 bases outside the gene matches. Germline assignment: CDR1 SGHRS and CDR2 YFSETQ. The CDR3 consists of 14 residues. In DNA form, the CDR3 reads TGCGCCAGCAGCTTGGGACAGGGGATCCAGCCCCAGCATTTT. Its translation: CASSLGQGIQPQHF. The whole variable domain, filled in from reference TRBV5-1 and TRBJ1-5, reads KAGVTQTPRYLIKTRGQQVTLSCSPISGHRSVSWYQQTPGQGLQFLFEYFSETQRNKGNFPGRFSGRQFSNSRSEMNVSTLELGDSALYLCASSLGQGIQPQHFGDGTRLSIL.

In DNA form, the CDR3 reads TGTGCCAGCAGTTTACACCGACAGGGATTCGGTGAGCAGTTCTTC. This codes for CASSLHRQGFGEQFF. The chain is built from TRBV28 and TRBJ2-1, with TRBD1 identical over 7 bases. V lost 2 bases, J lost 9 bases, and 10 bases stayed unmatched. The CDR3 runs to 15 residues. Germline values: CDR1 MDHEN, CDR2 SYDVKM.

The CDR3 DNA sequence: TGTGCCAGCAGCTTACCTATGCAGCCCCAGCATTTT. Amino acids: CASSLPMQPQHF. The J gene is TRBJ1-5, the V gene TRBV7-9; D unclear. Germline loops: CDR1 SEHNR, CDR2 FQNEAQ (reference sequence). V shed 2 bases and J shed 7 bases, with 6 bases lying between them. The CDR3 length is 12 residues. Combining the CDR3 with reference TRBV7-9 and TRBJ1-5 gives the whole variable domain DTGVSQNPRHKITKRGQNVTFRCDPISEHNRLYWYRQTLGQGPEFLTYFQNEAQLEKSRLLSDRFSAERPKGSFSTLEIQRTEQGDSAMYLCASSLPMQPQHFGDGTRLSIL.

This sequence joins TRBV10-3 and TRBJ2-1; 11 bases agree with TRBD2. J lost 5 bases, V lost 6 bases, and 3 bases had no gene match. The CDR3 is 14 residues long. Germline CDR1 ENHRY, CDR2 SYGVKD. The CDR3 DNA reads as TGTGCCATCAGCCGACTAGCGGGGAACAATGAGCAGTTCTTC. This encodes CAISRLAGNNEQFF.

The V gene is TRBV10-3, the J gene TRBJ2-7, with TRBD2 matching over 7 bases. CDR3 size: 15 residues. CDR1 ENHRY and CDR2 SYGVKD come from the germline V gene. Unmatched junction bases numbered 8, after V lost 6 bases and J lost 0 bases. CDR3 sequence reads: CAIRVAGEYSYEQYF. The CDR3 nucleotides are TGTGCCATCAGGGTGGCGGGAGAATACTCCTACGAGCAGTACTTC.

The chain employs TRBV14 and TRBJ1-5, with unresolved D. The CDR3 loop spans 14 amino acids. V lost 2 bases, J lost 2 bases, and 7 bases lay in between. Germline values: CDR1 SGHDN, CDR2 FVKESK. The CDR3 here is CASSQPPRNQPQHF. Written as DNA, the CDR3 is TGTGCCAGCAGCCAACCCCCCCGCAATCAGCCCCAGCATTTT.

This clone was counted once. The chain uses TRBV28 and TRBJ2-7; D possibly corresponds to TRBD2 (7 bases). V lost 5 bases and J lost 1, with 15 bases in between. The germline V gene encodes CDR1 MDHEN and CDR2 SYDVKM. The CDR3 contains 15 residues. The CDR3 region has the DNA TGTGCCAGCAGTGTAAACAGGGAGGGGTCCTACGAGCAGTACTTC. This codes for CASSVNREGSYEQYF.

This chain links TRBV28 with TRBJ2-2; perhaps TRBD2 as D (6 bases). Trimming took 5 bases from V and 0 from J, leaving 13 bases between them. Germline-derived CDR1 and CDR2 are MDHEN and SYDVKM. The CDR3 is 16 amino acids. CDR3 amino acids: CASSQTGTANTGELFF. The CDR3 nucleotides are TGTGCCAGCAGTCAAACCGGGACTGCGAACACCGGGGAGCTGTTTTTT.

CDR3 nucleotides: TGTGCCAGCAGTCGGACAGGGGGCAGGCGAGGCTACACCTTC. This encodes CASSRTGGRRGYTF. The chain employs TRBV6-5 and TRBJ1-2; 11 bases match TRBD1. CDR3 length equals 14 residues. V dropped 5 bases and J dropped 8; count of bases not matched to a gene: 7. Germline CDR1 is MNHEY and CDR2 is SVGAGI.

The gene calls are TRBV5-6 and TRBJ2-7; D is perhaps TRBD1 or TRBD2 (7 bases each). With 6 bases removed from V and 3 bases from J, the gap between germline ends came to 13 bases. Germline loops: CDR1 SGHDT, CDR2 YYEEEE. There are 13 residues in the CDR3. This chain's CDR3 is CASKGGGRYEQYF. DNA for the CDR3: TGTGCCAGCAAGGGAGGGGGCCGCTACGAGCAGTACTTC.

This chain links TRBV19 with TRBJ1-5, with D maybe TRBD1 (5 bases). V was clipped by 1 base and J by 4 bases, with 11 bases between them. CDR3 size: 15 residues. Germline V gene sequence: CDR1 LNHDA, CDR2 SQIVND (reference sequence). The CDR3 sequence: CASSIAAGRNQPQHF. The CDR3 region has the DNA TGTGCCAGTAGTATAGCGGCAGGGCGGAATCAGCCCCAGCATTTT.

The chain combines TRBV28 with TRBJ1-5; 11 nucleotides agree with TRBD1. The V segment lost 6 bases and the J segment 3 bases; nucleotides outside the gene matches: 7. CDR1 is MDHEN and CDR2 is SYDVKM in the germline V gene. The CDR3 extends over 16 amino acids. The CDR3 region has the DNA TGTGCCAGCAGGCTCGGGACAGGGGGTTACAATCAGCCCCAGCATTTT. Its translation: CASRLGTGGYNQPQHF.

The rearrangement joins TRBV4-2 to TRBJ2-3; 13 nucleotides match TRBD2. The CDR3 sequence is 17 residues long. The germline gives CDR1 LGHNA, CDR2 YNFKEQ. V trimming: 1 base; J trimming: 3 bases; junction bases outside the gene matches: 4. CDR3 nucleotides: TGTGCCAGCAGCCAAGGAGAGACTAGCGGGGGGACAGATACGCAGTATTTT. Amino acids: CASSQGETSGGTDTQYF.

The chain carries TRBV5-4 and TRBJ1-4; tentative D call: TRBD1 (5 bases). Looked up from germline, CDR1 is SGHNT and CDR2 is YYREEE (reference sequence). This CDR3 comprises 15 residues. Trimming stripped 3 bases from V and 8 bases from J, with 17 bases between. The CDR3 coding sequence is TGTGCCAGCAGCTCCGTGGTTGGGGGGGTCGAAAAACTGTTTTTT. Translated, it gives CASSSVVGGVEKLFF. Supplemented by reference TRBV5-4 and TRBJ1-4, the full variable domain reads ETGVTQSPTHLIKTRGQQVTLRCSSQSGHNTVSWYQQALGQGPQFIFQYYREEENGRGNFPPRFSGLQFPNYSSELNVNALELDDSALYLCASSSVVGGVEKLFFGSGTQLSVL.

Here the CDR3 reads CASSDGQAWDEQYF. The CDR3 DNA sequence: TGTGCCAGTAGTGATGGACAGGCGTGGGACGAGCAGTACTTC. The chain carries TRBV19 and TRBJ2-7; 7 bases align to TRBD1. CDR1 is LNHDA, CDR2 SQIVND, per germline (reference sequence). This CDR3 is 14 amino acids long. Trimming took 5 bases from V and 5 from J; bases not matched to a gene: 9. Full variable domain (outside the CDR3, taken from reference TRBV19 and TRBJ2-7): DGGITQSPKYLFRKEGQNVTLSCEQNLNHDAMYWYRQDPGQGLRLIYYSQIVNDFQKGDIAEGYSVSREKKESFPLTVTSAQKNPTAFYLCASSDGQAWDEQYFGPGTRLTVT.

The CDR3: CASSPLRTSVSYEQYF. The CDR3 DNA reads TGTGCCAGTAGTCCGCTGCGGACTAGCGTCTCCTACGAGCAGTACTTC. The gene calls are TRBV19 and TRBJ2-7; 9 positions match TRBD2. V gave up 5 bases and J gave up 0 bases; unmatched junction bases: 8. Germline assignment: CDR1 LNHDA and CDR2 SQIVND (reference sequence). This CDR3 has 16 residues.

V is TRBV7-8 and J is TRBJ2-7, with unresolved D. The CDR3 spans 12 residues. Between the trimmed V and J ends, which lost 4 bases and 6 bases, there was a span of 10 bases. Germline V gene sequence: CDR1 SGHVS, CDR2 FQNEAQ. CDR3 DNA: TGTGCCAGCAGCTCCCAAATGGGCGAGCAGTACTTC. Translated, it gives CASSSQMGEQYF.